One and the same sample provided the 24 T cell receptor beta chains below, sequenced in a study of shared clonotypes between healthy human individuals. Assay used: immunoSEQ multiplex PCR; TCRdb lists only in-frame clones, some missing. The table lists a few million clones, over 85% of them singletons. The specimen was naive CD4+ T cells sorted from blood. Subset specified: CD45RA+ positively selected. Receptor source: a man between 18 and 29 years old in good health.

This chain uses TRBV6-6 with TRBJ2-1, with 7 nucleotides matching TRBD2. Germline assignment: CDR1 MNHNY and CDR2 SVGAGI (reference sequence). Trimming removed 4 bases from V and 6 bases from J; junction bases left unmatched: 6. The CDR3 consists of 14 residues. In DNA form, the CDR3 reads TGTGCCAGCAGTTCGACGGGGGGTTCCAATGAGCAGTTCTTC. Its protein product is CASSSTGGSNEQFF.

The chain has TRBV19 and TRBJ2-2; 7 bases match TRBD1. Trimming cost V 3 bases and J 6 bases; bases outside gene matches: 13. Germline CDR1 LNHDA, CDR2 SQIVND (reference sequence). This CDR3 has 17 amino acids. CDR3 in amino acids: CASSIQRGGGDAGELFF. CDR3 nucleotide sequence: TGTGCCAGTAGTATTCAGAGAGGGGGCGGCGACGCCGGGGAGCTGTTTTTT.

CDR3 sequence reads: CASSWGQGDRETQYF. DNA for the CDR3: TGTGCCAGCAGCTGGGGACAGGGGGATCGGGAGACCCAGTACTTC. The chain uses TRBV5-6 and TRBJ2-5, with 11 bases fitting TRBD1. The CDR3 has 15 amino acids. V lost 3 bases, J lost 5 bases, and 6 bases stayed unmatched. The germline gives CDR1 SGHDT, CDR2 YYEEEE.

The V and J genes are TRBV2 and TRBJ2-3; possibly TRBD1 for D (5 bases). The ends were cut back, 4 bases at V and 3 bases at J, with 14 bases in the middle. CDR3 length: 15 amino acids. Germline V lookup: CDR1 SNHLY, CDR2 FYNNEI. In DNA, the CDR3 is TGTGCCAGCAGTGCGGGCAGGGTAGGGACAGATACGCAGTATTTT. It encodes CASSAGRVGTDTQYF.

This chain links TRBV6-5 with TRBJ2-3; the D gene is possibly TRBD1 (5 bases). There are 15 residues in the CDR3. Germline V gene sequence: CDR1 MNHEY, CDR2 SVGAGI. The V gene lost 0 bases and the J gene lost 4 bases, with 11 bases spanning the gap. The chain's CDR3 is CASSYSEGAADTQYF. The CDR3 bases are TGTGCCAGCAGTTACTCGGAAGGGGCCGCAGATACGCAGTATTTT.

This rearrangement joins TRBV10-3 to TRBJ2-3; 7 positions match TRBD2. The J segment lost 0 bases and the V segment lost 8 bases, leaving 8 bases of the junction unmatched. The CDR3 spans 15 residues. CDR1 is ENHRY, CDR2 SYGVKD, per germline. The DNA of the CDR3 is TGTGCCATCTCCCCAGCGGGAAGTAGCACAGATACGCAGTATTTT. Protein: CAISPAGSSTDTQYF.

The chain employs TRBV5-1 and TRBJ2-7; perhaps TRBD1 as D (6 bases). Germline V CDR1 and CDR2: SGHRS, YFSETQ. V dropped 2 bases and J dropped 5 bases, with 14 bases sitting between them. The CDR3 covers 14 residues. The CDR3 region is CASSFERGSHEQYF. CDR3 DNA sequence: TGCGCCAGCAGCTTCGAGAGGGGGAGCCACGAGCAGTACTTC. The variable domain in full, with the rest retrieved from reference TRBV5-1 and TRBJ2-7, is KAGVTQTPRYLIKTRGQQVTLSCSPISGHRSVSWYQQTPGQGLQFLFEYFSETQRNKGNFPGRFSGRQFSNSRSEMNVSTLELGDSALYLCASSFERGSHEQYFGPGTRLTVT.

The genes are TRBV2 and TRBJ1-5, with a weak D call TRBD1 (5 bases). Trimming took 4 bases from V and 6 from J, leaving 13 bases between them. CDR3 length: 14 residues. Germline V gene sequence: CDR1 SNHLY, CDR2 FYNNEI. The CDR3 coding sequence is TGTGCCAGCAGTGGTGGGAATCAGGGTCAGCCCCAGCATTTT. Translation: CASSGGNQGQPQHF.

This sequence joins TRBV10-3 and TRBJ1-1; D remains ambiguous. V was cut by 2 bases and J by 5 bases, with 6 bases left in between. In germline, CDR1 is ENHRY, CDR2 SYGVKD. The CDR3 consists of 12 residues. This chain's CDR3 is CAISEAETEAFF. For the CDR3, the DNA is TGTGCCATCAGTGAGGCGGAGACTGAAGCTTTCTTT.

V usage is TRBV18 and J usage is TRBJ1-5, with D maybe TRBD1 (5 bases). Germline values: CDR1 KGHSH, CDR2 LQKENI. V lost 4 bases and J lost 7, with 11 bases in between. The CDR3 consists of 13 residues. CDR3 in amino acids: CASSLAREQPQHF. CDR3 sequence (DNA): TGTGCCAGCTCACTCGCCAGGGAGCAGCCCCAGCATTTT.

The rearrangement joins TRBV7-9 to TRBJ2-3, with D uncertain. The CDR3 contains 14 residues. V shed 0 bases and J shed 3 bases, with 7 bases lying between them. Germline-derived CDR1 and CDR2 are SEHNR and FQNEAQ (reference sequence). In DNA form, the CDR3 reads TGTGCCAGCAGCTTAGCGGCCACGACAGATACGCAGTATTTT. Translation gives CASSLAATTDTQYF.

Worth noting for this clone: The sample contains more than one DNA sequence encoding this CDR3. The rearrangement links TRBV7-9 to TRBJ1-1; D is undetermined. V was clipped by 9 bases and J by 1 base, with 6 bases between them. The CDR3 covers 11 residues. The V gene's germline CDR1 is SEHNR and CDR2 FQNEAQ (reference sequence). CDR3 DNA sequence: TGTGCCAGTAGCCGGAACACTGAAGCTTTCTTT. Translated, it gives CASSRNTEAFF.

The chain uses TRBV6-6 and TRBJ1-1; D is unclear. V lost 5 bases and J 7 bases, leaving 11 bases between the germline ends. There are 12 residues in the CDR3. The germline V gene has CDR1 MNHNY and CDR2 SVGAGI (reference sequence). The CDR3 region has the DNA TGTGCCAGCAGTCCTGCGGGGTATGAAGCTTTCTTT. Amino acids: CASSPAGYEAFF.

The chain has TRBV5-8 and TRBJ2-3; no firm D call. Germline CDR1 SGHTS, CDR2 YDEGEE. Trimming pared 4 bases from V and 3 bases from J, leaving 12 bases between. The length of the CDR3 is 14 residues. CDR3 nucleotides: TGTGCCAGCAGCCCTCCAGGTGGGACAGATACGCAGTATTTT. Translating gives CASSPPGGTDTQYF.

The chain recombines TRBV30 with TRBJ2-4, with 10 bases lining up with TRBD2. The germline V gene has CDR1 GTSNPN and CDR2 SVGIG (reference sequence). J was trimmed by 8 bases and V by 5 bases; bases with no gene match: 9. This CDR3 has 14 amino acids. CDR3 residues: CAWAIAGGSDIQYF. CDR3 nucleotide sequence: TGTGCCTGGGCTATAGCGGGAGGATCGGACATTCAGTACTTC.

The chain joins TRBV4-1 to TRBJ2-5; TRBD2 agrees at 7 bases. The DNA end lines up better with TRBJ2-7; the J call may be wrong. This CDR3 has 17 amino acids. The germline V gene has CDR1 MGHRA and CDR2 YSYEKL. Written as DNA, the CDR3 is TGCGCCAGCAGCCAACCGCCGCTAGCGGCCCATTTCTACGAGCAGTACTTC. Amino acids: CASSQPPLAAHFYEQYF.

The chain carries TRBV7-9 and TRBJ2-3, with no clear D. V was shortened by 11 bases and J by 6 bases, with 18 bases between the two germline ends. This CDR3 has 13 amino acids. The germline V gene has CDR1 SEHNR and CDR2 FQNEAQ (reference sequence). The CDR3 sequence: CAPPRARWDTQYF. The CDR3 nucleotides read TGTGCCCCCCCCAGAGCCCGTTGGGATACGCAGTATTTT.

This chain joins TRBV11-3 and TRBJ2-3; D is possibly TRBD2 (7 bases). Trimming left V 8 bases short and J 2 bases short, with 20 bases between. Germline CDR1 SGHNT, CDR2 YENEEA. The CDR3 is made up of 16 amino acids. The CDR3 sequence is CASAEGGGLNTDTQYF. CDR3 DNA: TGTGCCAGCGCTGAGGGAGGGGGACTAAACACAGATACGCAGTATTTT.

Written as DNA, the CDR3 is TGCGCCAGCAGCCAACAGGGGGCCTATGAAAAACTGTTTTTT. The encoded protein is CASSQQGAYEKLFF. The chain combines TRBV4-1 with TRBJ1-4; 8 nucleotides align to TRBD1. Germline trimming cut 2 bases from V and 6 bases from J; bases unmatched to any gene: 2. Germline assignment: CDR1 MGHRA and CDR2 YSYEKL. The CDR3 totals 14 residues.

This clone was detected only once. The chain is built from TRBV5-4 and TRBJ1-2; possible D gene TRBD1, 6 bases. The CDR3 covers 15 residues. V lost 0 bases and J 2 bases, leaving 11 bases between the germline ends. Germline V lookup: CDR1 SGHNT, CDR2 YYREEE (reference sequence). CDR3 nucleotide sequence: TGTGCCAGCAGCTTGGGGGGGGCTGTGAACTATGGCTACACCTTC. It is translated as CASSLGGAVNYGYTF.

The CDR3 spells CASSPPMAYEQYF. DNA of the CDR3: TGTGCCAGCTCACCACCGATGGCATACGAGCAGTACTTC. The gene calls are TRBV18 and TRBJ2-7; D ambiguous. Between the trimmed V and J ends, which lost 0 bases and 4 bases, there was a span of 7 bases. This CDR3 is 13 amino acids long. Germline V lookup: CDR1 KGHSH, CDR2 LQKENI.

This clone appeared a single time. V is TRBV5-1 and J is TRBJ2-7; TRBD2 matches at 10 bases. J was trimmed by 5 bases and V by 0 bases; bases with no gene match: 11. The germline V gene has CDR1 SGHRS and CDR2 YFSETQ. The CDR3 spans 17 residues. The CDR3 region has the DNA TGCGCCAGCAGCTTGGAACCAGCGGGAGGGCCGGGCAACGAGCAGTACTTC. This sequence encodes CASSLEPAGGPGNEQYF.

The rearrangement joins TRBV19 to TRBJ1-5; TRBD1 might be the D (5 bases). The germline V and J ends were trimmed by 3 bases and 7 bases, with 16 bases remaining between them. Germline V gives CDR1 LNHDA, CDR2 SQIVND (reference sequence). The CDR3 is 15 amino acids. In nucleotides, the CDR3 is TGTGCCAGTAGTATTGGGGCAGGACAAAACCAGCCCCAGCATTTT. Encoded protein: CASSIGAGQNQPQHF.

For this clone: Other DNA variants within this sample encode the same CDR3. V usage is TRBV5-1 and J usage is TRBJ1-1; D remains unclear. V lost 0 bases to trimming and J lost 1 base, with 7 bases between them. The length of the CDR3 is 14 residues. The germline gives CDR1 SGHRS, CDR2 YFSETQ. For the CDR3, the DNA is TGCGCCAGCAGCTTGGGGCAGAAGAACACTGAAGCTTTCTTT. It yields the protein CASSLGQKNTEAFF.